These 14 T cell receptor beta chains share one sample of origin, sequenced in a study of cytomegalovirus exposure and HLA in healthy donors. PCR primers comprised 60 Vbeta and 13 Jbeta primers. The data were produced by immunoSEQ multiplex PCR, yet TCRdb's version contains in-frame clones alone and is incomplete. The sample yields 90,000 to 120,000 clones, about 84% seen once. Sequencing was done on a sample of PBMCs. These receptors were collected from a man younger than 45 in good health and CMV-seronegative.

This clone is medium-sized. The V gene is TRBV19, the J gene TRBJ1-1, with D possibly TRBD1 on 5 matching bases. Germline V lookup: CDR1 LNHDA, CDR2 SQIVND (reference sequence). This CDR3 spans 14 amino acids. The V end lost 3 bases, the J end lost 4 bases, and 12 bases lay between the germline ends. This CDR3 is CASSISGPGTEAFF. CDR3 nucleotides: TGTGCCAGTAGTATTTCAGGGCCGGGCACTGAAGCTTTCTTT.

The V gene is TRBV5-6, the J gene TRBJ2-1, with TRBD2 identical over 8 bases. This CDR3 spans 11 amino acids. The junction had 5 bases not matched to a gene; V was cut back by 3 bases and J by 15 bases. Germline CDR1 is SGHDT and CDR2 is YYEEEE. The CDR3 sequence: CASSSGLDLFF. As DNA, the CDR3 is TGTGCCAGCAGCTCGGGACTAGACCTGTTCTTC.

J is TRBJ1-2 and V is TRBV14, with 8 bases aligning to TRBD1. The CDR3 is 13 amino acids. With 5 bases clipped from V and 4 bases from J, the junction kept 3 bases outside the gene matches. In germline, CDR1 is SGHDN, CDR2 FVKESK. CDR3 amino acids: CASSITGGYGYTF. Here the CDR3 DNA reads TGTGCCAGCAGCATTACAGGGGGCTATGGCTACACCTTC.

The rearrangement links TRBV6-1 to TRBJ2-5; possibly TRBD1 for D (7 bases). The CDR3 loop spans 15 amino acids. Germline values: CDR1 MNHNS, CDR2 SASEGT. The V end was cut by 3 bases, the J end by 6 bases, with 17 bases between. As DNA, the CDR3 is TGTGCCAGCAGTGAGGGACCCAGGGGGGATAAGACCCAGTACTTC. It encodes CASSEGPRGDKTQYF.

This clone was seen only once. The chain combines TRBV9 with TRBJ2-3, with a weak D call TRBD1 (5 bases). Germline V lookup: CDR1 SGDLS, CDR2 YYNGEE. The CDR3 has 13 residues. The V end was cut by 3 bases, the J end by 7 bases, with 12 bases between. CDR3 region: CASSAGHPNTQYF. The CDR3 bases are TGTGCCAGCAGCGCAGGGCATCCTAATACGCAGTATTTT.

This chain uses TRBV2 with TRBJ2-1; D gene unclear. This CDR3 has 11 residues. Germline CDR1 and CDR2: SNHLY and FYNNEI. V dropped 8 bases and J dropped 9 bases, with 11 bases sitting between them. The CDR3 nucleotides read TGTGCCAGCTTACGGTGGTTTGAGCAGTTCTTC. Residues: CASLRWFEQFF.

The genes are TRBV13 and TRBJ1-6; a weak D match, TRBD1 (5 bases). The CDR3 runs 13 residues. The V and J ends lost 0 bases and 15 bases respectively, with 12 bases between them. The V gene's germline CDR1 is PRHDT and CDR2 FYEKMQ (reference sequence). The CDR3 region has the DNA TGTGCCAGCAGCTTAGGGGACATGATTGGCCTCCACTTT. It codes for CASSLGDMIGLHF.

The gene calls are TRBV7-2 and TRBJ1-4, with 9 bases aligning to TRBD1. J lost 13 bases, V lost 0 bases, and 0 bases had no gene match. CDR3 length equals 12 residues. CDR1 SGHTA and CDR2 FQGNSA come from the germline V gene. The CDR3 protein is CASSLAGQGLFF. CDR3 DNA sequence: TGTGCCAGCAGCTTAGCGGGACAGGGACTGTTTTTT.

This chain uses TRBV27 with TRBJ1-1, with TRBD1 matching 8 bases. The CDR3 spans 13 residues. J gave up 4 bases and V 3 bases, and 1 base lay outside the gene matches. Germline V gene sequence: CDR1 MNHEY, CDR2 SMNVEV (reference sequence). CDR3 in DNA: TGTGCCAGCAGTTTTCAGGGGGCCACTGAAGCTTTCTTT. Protein product: CASSFQGATEAFF.

This rearrangement joins TRBV30 to TRBJ2-7; weak D call: TRBD1 (6 bases). CDR1 and CDR2 from the germline V gene are GTSNPN and SVGIG (reference sequence). Trimming left V 3 bases short and J 6 bases short, with 12 bases between. The CDR3 length is 12 residues. The CDR3 is CAWRTGLAEQYF. The CDR3 DNA sequence: TGTGCCTGGAGAACAGGGCTAGCCGAGCAGTACTTC.

This chain joins TRBV6-1 and TRBJ2-1; 9 nucleotides agree with TRBD2. The trim removed 1 base at V and 15 bases at J, leaving 13 bases unmatched. The CDR3 spans 15 residues. In germline, CDR1 is MNHNS, CDR2 SASEGT. The CDR3 DNA reads TGTGCCAGCAGTGAAGAGGTGACTAGCGGTGTGGGCTGGTTCTTC. Its translation is CASSEEVTSGVGWFF.

In its sample, this clone was seen a few times. V usage is TRBV7-8 and J usage is TRBJ2-7; the match to TRBD1 covers 10 bases. J lost 5 bases, V lost 4 bases, and 14 bases had no gene match. CDR1 SGHVS and CDR2 FQNEAQ come from the germline V gene. This CDR3 is built from 17 residues. In nucleotides, the CDR3 is TGTGCCAGCAGCTCAATTAACCCGGGACAGGGGTCTCACGAGCAGTACTTC. Protein sequence: CASSSINPGQGSHEQYF.

This clone occurred a few times. V is TRBV2 and J is TRBJ2-4, with D possibly matching TRBD2 (6 bases). V dropped 3 bases and J dropped 1 base, with 13 bases sitting between them. Germline V gene data show CDR1 as SNHLY and CDR2 as FYNNEI. This CDR3 contains 16 residues. In DNA form, the CDR3 reads TGTGCCAGCAGTGATGGGGGGTGGAGGGCCAAAAACATTCAGTACTTC. Translating it yields CASSDGGWRAKNIQYF.

The genes are TRBV21-1 and TRBJ2-5; whether TRBD1, the table's D call, matches the DNA was not checked. TRBV21-1 is a recognized pseudogene. The CDR3 loop spans 13 amino acids. CDR3 sequence (DNA): TGTGCCAGCAGCAAAGGGACAGAAGAGACCCAGTACTTC. It yields the protein CASSKGTEETQYF.